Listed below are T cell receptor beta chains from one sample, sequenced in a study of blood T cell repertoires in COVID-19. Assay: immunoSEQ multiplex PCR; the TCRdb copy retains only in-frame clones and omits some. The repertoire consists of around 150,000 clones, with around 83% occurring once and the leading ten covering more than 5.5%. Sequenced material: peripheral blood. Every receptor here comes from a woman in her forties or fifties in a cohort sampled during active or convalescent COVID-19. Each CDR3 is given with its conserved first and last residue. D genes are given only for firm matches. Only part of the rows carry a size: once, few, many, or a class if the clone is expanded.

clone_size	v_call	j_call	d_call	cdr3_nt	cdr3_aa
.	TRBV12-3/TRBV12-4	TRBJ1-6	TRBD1	TGTGCCAGCAGTGACAGGGTTTCACCCCTCCACTTT	CASSDRVSPLHF
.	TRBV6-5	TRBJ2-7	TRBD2	TGTGCCAGCAGTAACAGCGGGGGGGCCGAAGAGCAGTACTTC	CASSNSGGAEEQYF
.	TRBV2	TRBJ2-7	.	TGTGCCAGCAGTGTCCTATTCGTCTACGAGCAGTACTTC	CASSVLFVYEQYF
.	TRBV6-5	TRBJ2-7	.	TGTGCCAGCAGTTACTCGAGGGGGTACGAGCAGTACTTC	CASSYSRGYEQYF
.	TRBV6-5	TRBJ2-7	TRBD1	TGTGCCAGCACCCGGACAGGGGGTATCTACGAGCAGTACTTC	CASTRTGGIYEQYF
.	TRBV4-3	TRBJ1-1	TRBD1	TGCGCCAGCAGCCACCGACAGGGCACTGAAGCTTTCTTT	CASSHRQGTEAFF
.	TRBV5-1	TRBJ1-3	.	TGCGCCAGCAGCTTGCCTACAGGGACTGGAAACACCATATATTTT	CASSLPTGTGNTIYF
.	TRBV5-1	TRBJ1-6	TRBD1	TGCGCCAGCAGCCGGGACAGAGCTTTAGTTAATTCACCCCTCCACTTT	CASSRDRALVNSPLHF
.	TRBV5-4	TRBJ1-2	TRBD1	TGTGCCAGCACCATGACAGGGATCTATGGCTACACCTTC	CASTMTGIYGYTF
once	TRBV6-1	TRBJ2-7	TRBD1	TGTGCCAGCAGTGACCGGGACAGGGCCTACGAGCAGTACTTC	CASSDRDRAYEQYF
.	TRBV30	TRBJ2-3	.	TGTGCCTGGAGTTCTCAGGGGACACCTGATACGCAGTATTTT	CAWSSQGTPDTQYF
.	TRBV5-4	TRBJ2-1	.	TGTGCCAGCAGCAGTGCGGTATCGCCCTACAATGAGCAGTTCTTC	CASSSAVSPYNEQFF
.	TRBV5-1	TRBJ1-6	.	TGCGCCAGCAGCTTGGAGGGAGCAATGTCACCCCTCCACTTT	CASSLEGAMSPLHF
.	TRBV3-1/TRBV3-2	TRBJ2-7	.	TGTGCCAGCAGCCAAGAGTTCAGGGCCCAGGAGCAGTACTTC	CASSQEFRAQEQYF
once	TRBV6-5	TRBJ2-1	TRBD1	TGTGCCAGCAGTCGGGACAGGGTCAATGAGCAGTTCTTC	CASSRDRVNEQFF
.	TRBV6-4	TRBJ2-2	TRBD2	TGTGCCAGCAGCTCATTTAGCGGGGGAAACACCGGGGAGCTGTTTTTT	CASSSFSGGNTGELFF
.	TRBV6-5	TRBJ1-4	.	TGTGCCAGCTCTTCCGGCGGGGTTGGTGAAAAACTGTTTTTT	CASSSGGVGEKLFF
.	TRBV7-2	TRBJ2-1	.	TGTGCCAGCAGCTTAGGAGGTGTGAGGGAGCAGTTCTTC	CASSLGGVREQFF
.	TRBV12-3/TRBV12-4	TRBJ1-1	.	TGTGCCAGCAGTTTAGGTGGGCCCACTGAAGCTTTCTTT	CASSLGGPTEAFF
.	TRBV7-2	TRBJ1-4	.	TGTGCCAGCAGCTTGCGGGGTCCCGGTGAAAAACTGTTTTTT	CASSLRGPGEKLFF
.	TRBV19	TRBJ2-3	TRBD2	TGTGCCAGTAGTATATGGTCCAGCGGGGGGGCGGCAGATACGCAGTATTTT	CASSIWSSGGAADTQYF
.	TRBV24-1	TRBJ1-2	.	TGTGCCACCAGTGATACAGGGTTTGGCTACACCTTC	CATSDTGFGYTF
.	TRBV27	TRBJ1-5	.	TGTGCCAGCAGGACAGAGTTTGATCAGCCCCAGCATTTT	CASRTEFDQPQHF
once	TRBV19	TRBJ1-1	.	TGTGCCAGTAGTACCCCCCACGGGGGGTTGTGGACTGAAGCTTTCTTT	CASSTPHGGLWTEAFF
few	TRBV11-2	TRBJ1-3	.	TGTGCCAGCAGCCTGGACAGCTCTGGAAACACCATATATTTT	CASSLDSSGNTIYF
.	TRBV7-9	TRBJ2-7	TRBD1	TGTGCCAGCAGCCCCTGGGACAGGGGCCACGAGCAGTACTTC	CASSPWDRGHEQYF
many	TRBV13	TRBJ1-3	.	TGTGCCAGCAGCCTTACAGGGTTCGGCTCTGGAAACACCATATATTTT	CASSLTGFGSGNTIYF
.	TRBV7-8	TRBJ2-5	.	TGTGCCAGCAGCTTACATCTTTCGGGGAGCCACGGATACCAAGAGACCCAGTACTTC	CASSLHLSGSHGYQETQYF
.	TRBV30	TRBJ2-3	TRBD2	TGTGCCTGGACTAGCGGGGGACTCACAGATACGCAGTATTTT	CAWTSGGLTDTQYF
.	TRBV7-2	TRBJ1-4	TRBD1	TGTGCCAGCAGCTTGGGGGACAGGGGGCAGGAAAAACTGTTTTTT	CASSLGDRGQEKLFF
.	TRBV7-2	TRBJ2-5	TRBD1	TGTGCCAGCAGACTGACAGGGGTAGAGACCCAGTACTTC	CASRLTGVETQYF
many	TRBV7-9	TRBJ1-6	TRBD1	TGTGCCAGCAGCGGGGGGACAGGGAAGAATTCACCCCTCCACTTT	CASSGGTGKNSPLHF
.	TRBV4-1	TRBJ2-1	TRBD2	TGCGCCAGCAGCCAAATACTAGCGGGGGACACCTCCTACAATGAGCAGTTCTTC	CASSQILAGDTSYNEQFF
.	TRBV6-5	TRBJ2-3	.	TGTGCCAGCAGTACAACGACAGGCTCCACAGATACGCAGTATTTT	CASSTTTGSTDTQYF
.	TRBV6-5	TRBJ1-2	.	TGTGCCAGCAATACACAGAACTATGGCTACACCTTC	CASNTQNYGYTF
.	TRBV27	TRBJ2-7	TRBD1	TGTGCCAGCAGGAAAAGCGGACAGGGCTCCTACGAGCAGTACTTC	CASRKSGQGSYEQYF
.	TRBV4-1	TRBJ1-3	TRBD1	TGCGCCAGCAGCGACTCCGGGACAGCTTCGGCCATATATTTT	CASSDSGTASAIYF
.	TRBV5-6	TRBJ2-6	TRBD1	TGTGCCAGCAGCTTGGTAGACAGGGGCCCTGGGGCCAACGTCCTGACTTTC	CASSLVDRGPGANVLTF
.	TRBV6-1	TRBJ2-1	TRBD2	TGTGCCAGCAGAGAAAATACCCAGGGACTAGCGGGGGGCCCGTACAATGAGCAGTTCTTC	CASRENTQGLAGGPYNEQFF